This is a list of T cell receptor beta chains from one sample in a study of cytomegalovirus exposure and HLA in healthy donors. The method was immunoSEQ multiplex PCR; TCRdb's version includes in-frame clones alone and lacks a portion of them. In the table there are tens of thousands of clones, approximately 81% of which are singletons. The sequenced sample was PBMCs. The source of these receptors is a woman in her forties in good health and CMV-seropositive. Both conserved end residues are part of each CDR3. Each record gives: J gene, V gene, clone size, D gene, CDR3 DNA, CDR3 protein. The D gene is left open where the match is weak. Clone sizes are given selectively: once, few, many, or a class where the clone is expanded.

>TRBJ2-1|TRBV19|NA|NA
TGTGCCAGTAGTGTTAGCGTGAACGTCAATGAGCAGTTCTTC
CASSVSVNVNEQFF
>TRBJ2-7|TRBV19|NA|TRBD1
TGTGCCAGTAGGCGGGACAGGAGCTCCTACGAGCAGTACTTC
CASRRDRSSYEQYF
>TRBJ2-1|TRBV15|NA|NA
TGTGCCACCAGCAGACAGGGCTACAATGAGCAGTTCTTC
CATSRQGYNEQFF
>TRBJ1-2|TRBV6-1|NA|NA
TGTGCCAGCAGTGAATATGGAGGGGTGGCAGATGGCTACACCTTC
CASSEYGGVADGYTF
>TRBJ2-1|TRBV7-9|NA|NA
TGTGCCAGCAGCTTAAGGTACTTTGGGGAGGATGAGCAGTTCTTC
CASSLRYFGEDEQFF
>TRBJ2-2|TRBV7-2|NA|NA
TGTGCCAGCAGCCCCACGGCCGGGGAGCTGTTTTTT
CASSPTAGELFF
>TRBJ1-1|TRBV19|NA|NA
TGTGCCAGTAGCAAACAGGTGGGGTTTGGGACTGAAGCTTTCTTT
CASSKQVGFGTEAFF
>TRBJ2-3|TRBV7-2|NA|TRBD2
TGTGCCAGCAGCCTTGGGCCAGCGGGATTAACAGATACGCAGTATTTT
CASSLGPAGLTDTQYF
>TRBJ2-3|TRBV2|NA|NA
TGTGCCAGCAGTGAGCGGTACGATAGCACAGATACGCAGTATTTT
CASSERYDSTDTQYF
>TRBJ2-5|TRBV7-2|NA|TRBD2
TGTGCCAGCAGCCCAGGAGGGGGGGGCGGGGGGGAGACCCAGTACTTC
CASSPGGGGGGETQYF
>TRBJ1-6|TRBV5-8|once|NA
TGTGCCAGCAGCTTCTTCGGGGTGCGTAATCCACCCCTCCACTTT
CASSFFGVRNPPLHF
>TRBJ2-3|TRBV11-2|NA|TRBD2
TGTGCCAGCAGCTTATCGGGACTAGTCACAGATACGCAGTATTTT
CASSLSGLVTDTQYF
>TRBJ2-2|TRBV20-1|NA|NA
TGCAGTGCTAGGGGGCAGGGGGAGCTGTTTTTT
CSARGQGELFF
>TRBJ1-2|TRBV6-6|NA|NA
TGTGCCAGCAGTCCCGCCGGGAGTTCTGGCTACACCTTC
CASSPAGSSGYTF
>TRBJ2-2|TRBV7-9|NA|TRBD1
TGTGCCAGACAGGGGGCGGACGGGGAGCTGTTTTTT
CARQGADGELFF
>TRBJ2-3|TRBV28|NA|NA
TGTGCCAGCAGTCCCTGGGGCGGCACAGATACGCAGTATTTT
CASSPWGGTDTQYF
>TRBJ2-3|TRBV7-9|NA|NA
TGTTCCAGCAGGCCGAGACTGGGACACACAGATACGCAGTATTTT
CSSRPRLGHTDTQYF
>TRBJ2-1|TRBV30|NA|NA
TGTGCCTGGAGTGCTCCGGGTGAGCAGTTCTTC
CAWSAPGEQFF
>TRBJ2-5|TRBV4-2|NA|NA
TGTGCCAGCAGCCAGGGAGTGAGTGACTTGGGAGGTTGGGAGACCCAGTACTTC
CASSQGVSDLGGWETQYF
>TRBJ2-2|TRBV9|once|TRBD2
TGTGCCAGCAGGGGGAGGGTGAACACCGGGGAGCTGTTTTTT
CASRGRVNTGELFF
>TRBJ2-2|TRBV10-2|NA|TRBD1
TGCGCCACACAGACCGGGACAGGGCGTACCGGGGAGCTGTTTTTT
CATQTGTGRTGELFF
>TRBJ2-5|TRBV9|NA|NA
TGTGCCAGCAGCTCCGGGGGGCCAGAGACCCAGTACTTC
CASSSGGPETQYF
>TRBJ1-2|TRBV28|NA|NA
TGTGCCAGCAGCCCCTCGCGGGGCAGAAAAGGAGGCTACACCTTC
CASSPSRGRKGGYTF
>TRBJ2-4|TRBV7-2|NA|NA
TGTGCCAGCAGCTTATGGGACGGGCGGGGAGCCAAAAACATTCAGTACTTC
CASSLWDGRGAKNIQYF
>TRBJ2-1|TRBV9|few|TRBD2
TGTGCCAGCAGCTCTCGACTAGCGGGGGATGAGCAGTTCTTC
CASSSRLAGDEQFF
>TRBJ2-6|TRBV29-1|NA|NA
TGCAGCGTGAGGGGGGGGAAAGGACTCTCTGGGGCCAACGTCCTGACTTTC
CSVRGGKGLSGANVLTF
>TRBJ1-2|TRBV10-3|NA|NA
TGTGCCATCAGTGTCCAGGGCCTTTGGGGCTACACCTTC
CAISVQGLWGYTF
>TRBJ2-5|TRBV5-1|NA|TRBD2
TGCGCCAGCAGCTTGGTTCCGGGGGGGCAAGAGACCCAGTACTTC
CASSLVPGGQETQYF
>TRBJ2-7|TRBV5-1|NA|NA
TGCGCCAGCAGCTCGTCCTACGAGCAGTACTTC
CASSSSYEQYF
>TRBJ2-2|TRBV10-3|NA|NA
TGTGCCATCAGCCTAGCGCGGGACACCGGGGAGCTGTTTTTT
CAISLARDTGELFF
>TRBJ2-3|TRBV9|few|TRBD2
TGTGCCAGCAGCTTCCGGGACCAACAGCGGGGCGCTCTCACAGATACGCAGTATTTT
CASSFRDQQRGALTDTQYF
>TRBJ1-1|TRBV7-9|NA|NA
TGTGCCAGCAGCTTAGCCGAGTATAACACTGAAGCTTTCTTT
CASSLAEYNTEAFF
>TRBJ1-5|TRBV6-5|NA|TRBD1
TGTGCCAGCAGTTACTCGATGACAGGGGGGCAGCCCCAGCATTTT
CASSYSMTGGQPQHF
>TRBJ1-2|TRBV28|NA|TRBD1
TGTGCCAGCAGTACTCCCGGGACAGGGAGTGGCTACACCTTC
CASSTPGTGSGYTF
>TRBJ2-5|TRBV11-1|NA|TRBD2
TGTGCCAGCAGCTCGGGACTAGCGGGGGGGTATCTGCAGACCCAGTACTTC
CASSSGLAGGYLQTQYF
>TRBJ2-1|TRBV6-1|once|TRBD2
TGTGCCAGCAGTCTTAGCGGGGGGTGGAATGAGCAGTTCTTC
CASSLSGGWNEQFF
>TRBJ1-2|TRBV28|NA|NA
TGTGCCAGCATCCAGGGTGGCGGCTACACCTTC
CASIQGGGYTF
>TRBJ1-5|TRBV2|NA|NA
TGTGCCAGCAGTGACCCCCCCAGGGTAAATCAGCCCCAGCATTTT
CASSDPPRVNQPQHF
>TRBJ2-7|TRBV28|NA|NA
TGTGCCAGCAGACCGGCCCCCAGGGCAGGCGAGCAGTACTTC
CASRPAPRAGEQYF
>TRBJ1-5|TRBV7-8|NA|TRBD1
TGTGCCAGCAGCTTAGGCTCTTCGGGACAGGGAAATCAGCCCCAGCATTTT
CASSLGSSGQGNQPQHF
>TRBJ2-3|TRBV6-1|NA|TRBD1
TGTGCCAGCAGCCGGGACAGGGTGGCAGATACGCAGTATTTT
CASSRDRVADTQYF
>TRBJ1-2|TRBV5-1|NA|NA
TGCGCCAGCAGCTTGGTCGGGGGGGCCCCTAACTATGGCTACACCTTC
CASSLVGGAPNYGYTF
>TRBJ1-2|TRBV7-2|NA|NA
TGTGCCAGCAGCCCAGGGGTTCACTATGGCTACACCTTC
CASSPGVHYGYTF
>TRBJ1-1|TRBV5-6|NA|TRBD1
TGTGCCAGCAGCCAAACAGGGGATACTGAAGCTTTCTTT
CASSQTGDTEAFF
>TRBJ2-7|TRBV19|NA|NA
TGTGCCAGTAGTATCGGCACTACCTACGAGCAGTACTTC
CASSIGTTYEQYF
>TRBJ1-1|TRBV2|once|NA
TGTGCCAGCAACGGGCGGACACCGAACACTGAAGCTTTCTTT
CASNGRTPNTEAFF
>TRBJ1-5|TRBV18|NA|TRBD1
TGTGCCAGCTCACTAGGACAGGGAAGCAATCAGCCCCAGCATTTT
CASSLGQGSNQPQHF